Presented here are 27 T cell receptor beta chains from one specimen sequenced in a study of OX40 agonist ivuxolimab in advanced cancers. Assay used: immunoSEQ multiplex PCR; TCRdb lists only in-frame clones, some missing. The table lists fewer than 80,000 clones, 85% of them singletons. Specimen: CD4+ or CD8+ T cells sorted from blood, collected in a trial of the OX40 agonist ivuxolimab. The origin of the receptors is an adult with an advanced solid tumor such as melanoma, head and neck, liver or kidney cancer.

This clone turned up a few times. CDR3 DNA: TGTGCCAGCAGGGAACAGGGGATCGGCTACACCTTC. Its protein product is CASREQGIGYTF. The rearrangement links TRBV6-5 to TRBJ1-2, with TRBD1 identical over 7 bases. This CDR3 is built from 12 residues. Germline V gene data show CDR1 as MNHEY and CDR2 as SVGAGI. The ends lost 6 bases at V and 8 bases at J; junction bases unmatched: 6.

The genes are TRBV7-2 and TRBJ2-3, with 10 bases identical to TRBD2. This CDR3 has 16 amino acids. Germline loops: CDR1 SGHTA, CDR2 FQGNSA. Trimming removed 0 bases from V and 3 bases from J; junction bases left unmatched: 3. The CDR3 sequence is CASSLASGRTTDTQYF. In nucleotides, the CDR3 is TGTGCCAGCAGCTTAGCTAGCGGGAGGACTACAGATACGCAGTATTTT.

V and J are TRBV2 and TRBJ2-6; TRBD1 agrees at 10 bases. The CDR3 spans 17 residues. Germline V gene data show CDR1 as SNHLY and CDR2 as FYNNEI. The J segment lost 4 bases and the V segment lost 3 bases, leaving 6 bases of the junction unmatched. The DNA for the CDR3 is TGTGCCAGCAGTGAGGACAGGGGGGCCTTCGGGGCCAACGTCCTGACTTTC. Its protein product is CASSEDRGAFGANVLTF.

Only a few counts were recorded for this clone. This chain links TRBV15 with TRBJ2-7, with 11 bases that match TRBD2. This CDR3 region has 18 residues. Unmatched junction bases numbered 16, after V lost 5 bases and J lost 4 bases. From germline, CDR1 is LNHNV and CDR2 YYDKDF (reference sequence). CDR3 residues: CATSLFSLASGRTYEQYF. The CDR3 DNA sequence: TGTGCCACCAGCCTGTTTTCGTTGGCTAGCGGGAGGACGTACGAGCAGTACTTC.

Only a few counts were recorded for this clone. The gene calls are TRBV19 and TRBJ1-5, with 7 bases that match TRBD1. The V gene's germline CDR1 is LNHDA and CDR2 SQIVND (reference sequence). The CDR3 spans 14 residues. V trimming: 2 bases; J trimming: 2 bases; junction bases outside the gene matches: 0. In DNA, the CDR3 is TGTGCCAGTAGTATAACAGGGGGCAATCAGCCCCAGCATTTT. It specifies CASSITGGNQPQHF.

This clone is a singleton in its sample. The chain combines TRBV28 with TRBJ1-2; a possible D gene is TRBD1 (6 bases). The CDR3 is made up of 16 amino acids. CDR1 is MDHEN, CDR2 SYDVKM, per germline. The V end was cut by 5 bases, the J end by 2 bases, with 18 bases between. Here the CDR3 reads CASSLGSRTVNYGYTF. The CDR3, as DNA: TGTGCCAGCAGTCTTGGTTCGAGGACAGTCAACTATGGCTACACCTTC.

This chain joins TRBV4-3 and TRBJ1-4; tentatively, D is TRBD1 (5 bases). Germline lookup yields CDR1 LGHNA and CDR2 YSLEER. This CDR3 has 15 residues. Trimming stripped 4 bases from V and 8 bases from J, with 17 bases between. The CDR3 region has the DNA TGCGCCAGCAGCCGCAACCGGGACCCTTGGGAAAAACTGTTTTTT. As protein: CASSRNRDPWEKLFF.

For the CDR3, the DNA is TGTGCCAGCAGTGAGACAGGGTATGGCTACGAGCAGTACGTC. Translated, it gives CASSETGYGYEQYV. The V and J genes are TRBV6-1 and TRBJ2-7, with 7 bases lining up with TRBD1. The CDR3 is 14 amino acids. Germline CDR1 reads MNHNS; CDR2 reads SASEGT. Unmatched junction bases numbered 5, after V lost 3 bases and J lost 3 bases.

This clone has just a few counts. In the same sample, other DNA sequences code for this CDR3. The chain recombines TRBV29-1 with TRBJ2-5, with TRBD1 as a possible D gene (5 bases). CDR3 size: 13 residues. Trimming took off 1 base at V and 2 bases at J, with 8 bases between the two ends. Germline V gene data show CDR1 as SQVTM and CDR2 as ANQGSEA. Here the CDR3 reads CSVEGGPQETQYF. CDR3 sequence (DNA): TGCAGCGTTGAAGGGGGCCCGCAAGAGACCCAGTACTTC.

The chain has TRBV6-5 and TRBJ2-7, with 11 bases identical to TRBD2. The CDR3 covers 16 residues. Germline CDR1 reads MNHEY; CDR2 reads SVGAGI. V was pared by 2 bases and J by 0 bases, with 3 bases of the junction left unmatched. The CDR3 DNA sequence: TGTGCCAGCAGTTACGCCGGGACTAGCGGCTCCTACGAGCAGTACTTC. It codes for CASSYAGTSGSYEQYF.

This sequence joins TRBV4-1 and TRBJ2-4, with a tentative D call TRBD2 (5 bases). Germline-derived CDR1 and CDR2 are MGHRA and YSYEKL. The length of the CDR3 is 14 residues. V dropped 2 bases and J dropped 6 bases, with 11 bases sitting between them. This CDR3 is CASSQPTAGNIQYF. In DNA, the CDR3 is TGCGCCAGCAGCCAACCGACCGCGGGAAACATTCAGTACTTC.

The CDR3 nucleotides read TGTGCCAGCAGTTCGAATCTTATGGAGCCCCAGCATTTT. Its translation is CASSSNLMEPQHF. This chain connects TRBV6-6 to TRBJ1-5; no firm D call. The length of the CDR3 is 13 residues. Trimming removed 4 bases at V and 8 bases at J, with 12 bases between. CDR1 is MNHNY and CDR2 is SVGAGI in the germline V gene (reference sequence).

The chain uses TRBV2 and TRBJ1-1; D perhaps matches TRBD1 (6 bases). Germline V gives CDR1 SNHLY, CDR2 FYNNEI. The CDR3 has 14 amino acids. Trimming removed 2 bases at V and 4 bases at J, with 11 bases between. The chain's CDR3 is CASSEWGPRTEAFF. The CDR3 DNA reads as TGTGCCAGCAGTGAATGGGGGCCTCGCACTGAAGCTTTCTTT.

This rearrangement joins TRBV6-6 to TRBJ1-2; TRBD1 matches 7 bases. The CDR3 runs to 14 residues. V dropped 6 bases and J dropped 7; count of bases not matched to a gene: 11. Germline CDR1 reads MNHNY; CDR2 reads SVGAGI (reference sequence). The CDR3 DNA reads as TGTGCCAGCAGGATCAGACAGGGAAGCGGTGGCTACACCTTC. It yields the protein CASRIRQGSGGYTF.

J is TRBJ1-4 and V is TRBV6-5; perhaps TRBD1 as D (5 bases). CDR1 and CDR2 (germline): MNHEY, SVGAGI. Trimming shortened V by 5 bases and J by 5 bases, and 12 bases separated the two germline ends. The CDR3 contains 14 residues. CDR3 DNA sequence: TGTGCCAGCAGTCCCCGACAGACGAATGAAAAACTGTTTTTT. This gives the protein CASSPRQTNEKLFF.

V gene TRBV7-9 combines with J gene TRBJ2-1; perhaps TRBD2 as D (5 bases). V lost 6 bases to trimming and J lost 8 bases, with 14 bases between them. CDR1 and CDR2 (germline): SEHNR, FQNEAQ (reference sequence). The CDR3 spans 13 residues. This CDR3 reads CASRFTGWDEQFF. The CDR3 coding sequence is TGTGCCAGCAGATTCACGGGGTGGGATGAGCAGTTCTTC. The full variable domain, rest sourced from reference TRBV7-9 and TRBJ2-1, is DTGVSQNPRHKITKRGQNVTFRCDPISEHNRLYWYRQTLGQGPEFLTYFQNEAQLEKSRLLSDRFSAERPKGSFSTLEIQRTEQGDSAMYLCASRFTGWDEQFFGPGTRLTVL.

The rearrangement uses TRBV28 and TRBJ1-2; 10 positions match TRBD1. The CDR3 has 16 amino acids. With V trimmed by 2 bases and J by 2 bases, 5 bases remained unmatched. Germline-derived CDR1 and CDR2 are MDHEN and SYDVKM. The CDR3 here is CASSLRGQGRNYGYTF. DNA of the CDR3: TGTGCCAGCAGTTTAAGGGGACAGGGGAGGAACTATGGCTACACCTTC.

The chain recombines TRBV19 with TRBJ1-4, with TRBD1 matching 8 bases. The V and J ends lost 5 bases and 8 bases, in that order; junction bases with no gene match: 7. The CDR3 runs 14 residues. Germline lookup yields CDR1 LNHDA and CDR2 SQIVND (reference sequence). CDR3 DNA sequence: TGTGCCAGTAGTGGACAGGGATGGGACGAAAAACTGTTTTTT. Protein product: CASSGQGWDEKLFF.

In DNA, the CDR3 is TGTGCCAGCAGTTTATCCGGGACAGGGGTGCTTAGGGAGCAGTACTTC. Protein product: CASSLSGTGVLREQYF. The rearrangement uses TRBV27 and TRBJ2-7; the match to TRBD1 covers 10 bases. V shed 0 bases, J shed 7 bases, and the junction held 9 bases outside the gene matches. From germline, CDR1 is MNHEY and CDR2 SMNVEV (reference sequence). The CDR3 has 16 amino acids.

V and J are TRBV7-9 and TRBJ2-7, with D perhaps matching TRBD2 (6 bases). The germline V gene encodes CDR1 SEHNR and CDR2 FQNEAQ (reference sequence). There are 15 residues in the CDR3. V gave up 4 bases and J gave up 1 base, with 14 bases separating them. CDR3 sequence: CASSSLLGTSYEQYF. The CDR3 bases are TGTGCCAGCAGCTCCCTACTGGGGACTTCCTACGAGCAGTACTTC. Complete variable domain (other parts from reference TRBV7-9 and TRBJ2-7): DTGVSQNPRHKITKRGQNVTFRCDPISEHNRLYWYRQTLGQGPEFLTYFQNEAQLEKSRLLSDRFSAERPKGSFSTLEIQRTEQGDSAMYLCASSSLLGTSYEQYFGPGTRLTVT.

The DNA for the CDR3 is TGTGCCAGCAGCCTCGCAGGGGTTTTGAGTACAGATACGCAGTATTTT. It translates to CASSLAGVLSTDTQYF. V usage is TRBV28 and J usage is TRBJ2-3; weak D call: TRBD1 (6 bases). The germline CDR1 and CDR2 sequences are MDHEN and SYDVKM. This CDR3 has 16 amino acids. With 6 bases removed from V and 3 bases from J, the gap between germline ends came to 19 bases.

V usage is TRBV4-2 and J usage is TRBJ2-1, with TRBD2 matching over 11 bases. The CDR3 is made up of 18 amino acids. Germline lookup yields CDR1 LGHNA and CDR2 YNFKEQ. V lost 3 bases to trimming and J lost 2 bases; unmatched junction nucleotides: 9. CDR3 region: CASSQVVAGGPAYNEQFF. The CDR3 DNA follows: TGTGCCAGCAGCCAGGTTGTAGCGGGGGGGCCAGCCTACAATGAGCAGTTCTTC.

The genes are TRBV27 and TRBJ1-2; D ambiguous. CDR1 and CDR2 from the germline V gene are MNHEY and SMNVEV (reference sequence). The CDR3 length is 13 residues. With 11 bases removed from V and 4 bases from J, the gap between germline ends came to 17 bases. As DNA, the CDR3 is TGTGCCGCCGGCCCCTCTCGAGTCTATGGCTACACCTTC. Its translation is CAAGPSRVYGYTF.

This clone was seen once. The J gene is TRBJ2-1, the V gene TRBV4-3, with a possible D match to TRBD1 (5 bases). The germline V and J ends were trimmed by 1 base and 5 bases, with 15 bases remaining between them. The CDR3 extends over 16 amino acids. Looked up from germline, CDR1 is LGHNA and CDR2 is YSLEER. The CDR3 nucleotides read TGCGCCAGCAGCCAAGGGGTCTCGGACACGAACAATGAGCAGTTCTTC. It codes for CASSQGVSDTNNEQFF.

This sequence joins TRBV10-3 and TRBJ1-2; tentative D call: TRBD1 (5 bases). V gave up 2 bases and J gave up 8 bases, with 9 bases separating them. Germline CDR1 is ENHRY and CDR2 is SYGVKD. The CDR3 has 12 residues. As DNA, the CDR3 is TGTGCCATCAGTGAGGAGGGACGCGGCTACACCTTC. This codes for CAISEEGRGYTF.

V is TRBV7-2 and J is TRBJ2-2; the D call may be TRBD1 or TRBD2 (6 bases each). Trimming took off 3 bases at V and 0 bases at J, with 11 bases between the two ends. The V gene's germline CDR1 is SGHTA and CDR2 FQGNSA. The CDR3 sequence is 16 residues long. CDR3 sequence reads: CASSLIGGANTGELFF. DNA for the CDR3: TGTGCCAGCAGCTTGATCGGGGGCGCGAACACCGGGGAGCTGTTTTTT.

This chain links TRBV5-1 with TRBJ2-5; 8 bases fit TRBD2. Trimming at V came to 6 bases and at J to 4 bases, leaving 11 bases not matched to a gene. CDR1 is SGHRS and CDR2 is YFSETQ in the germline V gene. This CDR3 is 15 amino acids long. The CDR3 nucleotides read TGCGCCAGCACGGGGAGCGGGAGCGTAGGAGAGACCCAGTACTTC. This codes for CASTGSGSVGETQYF.